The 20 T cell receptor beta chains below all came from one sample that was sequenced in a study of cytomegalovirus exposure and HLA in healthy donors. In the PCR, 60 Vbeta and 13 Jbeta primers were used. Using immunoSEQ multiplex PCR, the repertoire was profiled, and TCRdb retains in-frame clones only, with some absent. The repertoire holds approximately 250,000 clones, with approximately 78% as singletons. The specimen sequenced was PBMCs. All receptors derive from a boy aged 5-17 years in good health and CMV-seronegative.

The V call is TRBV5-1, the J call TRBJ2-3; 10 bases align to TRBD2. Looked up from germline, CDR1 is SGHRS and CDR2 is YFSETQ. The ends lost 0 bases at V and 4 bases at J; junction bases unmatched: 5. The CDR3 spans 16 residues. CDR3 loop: CASSLDSGGASDTQYF. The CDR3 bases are TGCGCCAGCAGCTTGGACAGCGGGGGGGCATCAGATACGCAGTATTTT.

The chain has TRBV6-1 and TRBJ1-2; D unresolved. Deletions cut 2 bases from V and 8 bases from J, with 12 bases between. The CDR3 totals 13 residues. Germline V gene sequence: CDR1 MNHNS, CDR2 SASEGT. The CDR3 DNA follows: TGTGCCAGCAGTGAACTGTATTCCGTGGGCTACACCTTC. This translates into CASSELYSVGYTF.

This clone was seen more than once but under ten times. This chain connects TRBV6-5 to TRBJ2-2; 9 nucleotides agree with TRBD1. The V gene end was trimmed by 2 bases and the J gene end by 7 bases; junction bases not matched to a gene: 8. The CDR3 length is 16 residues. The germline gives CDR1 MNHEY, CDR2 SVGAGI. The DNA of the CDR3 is TGTGCCAGCAGTTACCCAGGACAGGGGAGATACGGGGAGCTGTTTTTT. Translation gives CASSYPGQGRYGELFF.

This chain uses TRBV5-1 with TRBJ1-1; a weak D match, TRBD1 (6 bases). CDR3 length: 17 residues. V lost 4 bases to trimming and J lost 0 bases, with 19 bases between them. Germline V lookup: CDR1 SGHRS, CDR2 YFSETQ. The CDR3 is CASSPTGQLSMNTEAFF. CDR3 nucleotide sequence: TGCGCCAGCAGCCCGACTGGACAGCTTTCTATGAACACTGAAGCTTTCTTT.

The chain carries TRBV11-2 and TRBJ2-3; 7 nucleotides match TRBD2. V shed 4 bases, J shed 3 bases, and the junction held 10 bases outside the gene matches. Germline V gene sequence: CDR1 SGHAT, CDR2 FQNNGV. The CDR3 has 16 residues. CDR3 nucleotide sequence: TGTGCCAGCAGCTCCCCCAGCGGGAAAGGGACAGATACGCAGTATTTT. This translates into CASSSPSGKGTDTQYF.

The DNA of the CDR3 is TGTGCCAGCTCACTCTGGTCGGGGGAGACCCAGTACTTC. The encoded protein is CASSLWSGETQYF. The chain employs TRBV18 and TRBJ2-5, with D possibly TRBD2 on 5 matching bases. Germline V gene lookup returns CDR1 KGHSH and CDR2 LQKENI. The CDR3 is 13 residues long. The V end was cut by 4 bases, the J end by 5 bases, with 11 bases between.

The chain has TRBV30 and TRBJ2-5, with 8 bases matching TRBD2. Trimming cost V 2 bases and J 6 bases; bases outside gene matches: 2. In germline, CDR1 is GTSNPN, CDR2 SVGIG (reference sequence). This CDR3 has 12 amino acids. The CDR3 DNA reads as TGTGCCTGGAGTAGACTAGCGCAGACCCAGTACTTC. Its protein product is CAWSRLAQTQYF.

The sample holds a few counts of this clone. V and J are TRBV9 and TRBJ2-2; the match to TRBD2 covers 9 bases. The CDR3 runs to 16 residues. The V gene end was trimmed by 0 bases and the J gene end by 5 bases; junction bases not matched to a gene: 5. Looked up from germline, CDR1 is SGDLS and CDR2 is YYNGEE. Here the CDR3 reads CASSVGGAGGTGELFF. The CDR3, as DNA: TGTGCCAGCAGCGTAGGTGGAGCGGGGGGTACCGGGGAGCTGTTTTTT.

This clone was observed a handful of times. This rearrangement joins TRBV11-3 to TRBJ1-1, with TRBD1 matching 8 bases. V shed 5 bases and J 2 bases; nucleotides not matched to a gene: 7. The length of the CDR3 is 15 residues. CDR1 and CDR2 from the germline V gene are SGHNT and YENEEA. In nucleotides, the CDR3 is TGTGCCAGCAGCGCCGGAGACAGGGGCAACACTGAAGCTTTCTTT. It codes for CASSAGDRGNTEAFF.

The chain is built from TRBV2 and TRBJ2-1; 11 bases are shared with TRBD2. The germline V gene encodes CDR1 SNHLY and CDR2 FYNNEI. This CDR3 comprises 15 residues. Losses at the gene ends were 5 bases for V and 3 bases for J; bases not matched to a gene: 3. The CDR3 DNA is TGTGCCAGCAGTTGGGGGACTAGCGGCTACAATGAGCAGTTCTTC. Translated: CASSWGTSGYNEQFF.

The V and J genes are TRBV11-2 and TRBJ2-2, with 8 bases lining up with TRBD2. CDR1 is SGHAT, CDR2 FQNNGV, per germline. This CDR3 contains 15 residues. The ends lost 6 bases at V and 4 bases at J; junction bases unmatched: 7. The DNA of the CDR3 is TGTGCCAGCAGTCGGGCCGGGGGGGTCACCGGGGAGCTGTTTTTT. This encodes CASSRAGGVTGELFF. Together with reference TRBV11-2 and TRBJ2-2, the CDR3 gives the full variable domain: EAGVAQSPRYKIIEKRQSVAFWCNPISGHATLYWYQQILGQGPKLLIQFQNNGVVDDSQLPKDRFSAERLKGVDSTLKIQPAKLEDSAVYLCASSRAGGVTGELFFGEGSRLTVL.

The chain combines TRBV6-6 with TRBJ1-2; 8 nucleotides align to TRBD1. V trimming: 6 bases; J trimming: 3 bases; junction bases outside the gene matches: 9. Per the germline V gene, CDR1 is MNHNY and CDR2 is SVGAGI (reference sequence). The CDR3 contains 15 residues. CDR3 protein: CASSPRQGRHYGYTF. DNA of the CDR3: TGTGCCAGCAGCCCCCGACAGGGGAGGCACTATGGCTACACCTTC.

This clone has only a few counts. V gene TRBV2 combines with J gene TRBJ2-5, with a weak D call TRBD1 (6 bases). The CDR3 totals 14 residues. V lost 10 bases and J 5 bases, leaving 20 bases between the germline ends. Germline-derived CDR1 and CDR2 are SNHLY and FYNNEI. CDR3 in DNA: TGTGCCACCGAATCGGGGACAAACTGGGAGACCCAGTACTTC. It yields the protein CATESGTNWETQYF.

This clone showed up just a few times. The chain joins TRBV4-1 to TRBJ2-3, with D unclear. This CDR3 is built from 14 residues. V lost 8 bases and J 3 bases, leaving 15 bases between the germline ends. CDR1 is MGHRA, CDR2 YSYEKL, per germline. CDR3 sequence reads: CASALTRLTDTQYF. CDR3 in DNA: TGCGCCAGCGCACTCACAAGACTGACAGATACGCAGTATTTT.

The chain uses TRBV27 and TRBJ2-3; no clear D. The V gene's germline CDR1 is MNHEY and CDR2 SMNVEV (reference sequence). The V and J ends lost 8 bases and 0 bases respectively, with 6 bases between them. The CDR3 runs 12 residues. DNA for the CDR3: TGTGCCAGCCGTCCTAGCACAGATACGCAGTATTTT. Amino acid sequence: CASRPSTDTQYF.

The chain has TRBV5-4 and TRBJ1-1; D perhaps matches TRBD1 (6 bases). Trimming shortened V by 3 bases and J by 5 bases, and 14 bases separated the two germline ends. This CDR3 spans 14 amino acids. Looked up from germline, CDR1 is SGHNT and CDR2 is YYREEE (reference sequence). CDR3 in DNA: TGTGCCAGCAGCTCCGTACAGGGTCATACTGAAGCTTTCTTT. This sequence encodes CASSSVQGHTEAFF.

For the CDR3, the DNA is TGTGCCAGTAGTATGCACAGGGTGAGGGGGTACTATGGCTACACCTTC. Protein sequence: CASSMHRVRGYYGYTF. This chain connects TRBV19 to TRBJ1-2, with a possible D match to TRBD1 (6 bases). Germline V lookup: CDR1 LNHDA, CDR2 SQIVND (reference sequence). CDR3 length: 16 residues. Trimming cost V 3 bases and J 3 bases, with 17 bases left between them. The variable domain in full, with the rest retrieved from reference TRBV19 and TRBJ1-2, is DGGITQSPKYLFRKEGQNVTLSCEQNLNHDAMYWYRQDPGQGLRLIYYSQIVNDFQKGDIAEGYSVSREKKESFPLTVTSAQKNPTAFYLCASSMHRVRGYYGYTFGSGTRLTVV.

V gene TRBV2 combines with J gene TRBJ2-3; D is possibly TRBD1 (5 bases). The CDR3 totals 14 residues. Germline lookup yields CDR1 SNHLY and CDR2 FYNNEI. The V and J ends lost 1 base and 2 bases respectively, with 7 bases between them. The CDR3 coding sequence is TGTGCCAGCAGTGAAGGACAGTCCACAGATACGCAGTATTTT. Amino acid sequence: CASSEGQSTDTQYF. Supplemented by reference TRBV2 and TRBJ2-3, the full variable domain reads EPEVTQTPSHQVTQMGQEVILRCVPISNHLYFYWYRQILGQKVEFLVSFYNNEISEKSEIFDDQFSVERPDGSNFTLKIRSTKLEDSAMYFCASSEGQSTDTQYFGPGTRLTVL.

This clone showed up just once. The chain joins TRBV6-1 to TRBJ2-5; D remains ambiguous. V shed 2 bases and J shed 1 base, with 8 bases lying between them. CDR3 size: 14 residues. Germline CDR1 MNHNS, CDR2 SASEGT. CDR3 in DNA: TGTGCCAGCAGTGAAATGCGAGCCCAAGAGACCCAGTACTTC. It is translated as CASSEMRAQETQYF.

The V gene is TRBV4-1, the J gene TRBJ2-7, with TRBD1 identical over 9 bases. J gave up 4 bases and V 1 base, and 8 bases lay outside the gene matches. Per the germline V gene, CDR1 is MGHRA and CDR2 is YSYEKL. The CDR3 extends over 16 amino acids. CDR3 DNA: TGCGCCAGCAGCCAAGGAACAGGGGGCGCCTCATACGAGCAGTACTTC. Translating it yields CASSQGTGGASYEQYF.